The rows below give T cell receptor beta chains drawn from one sample of a study of T cells after yellow fever vaccination. Each CDR3 protein gets one entry after TCRdb re-called the 5' RACE reads with MiXCR. In the table there are hundreds of thousands of distinct CDR3 sequences, approximately 8% of which are singletons. The specimen was PBMCs, collected around 45 days after the first yellow fever vaccination. Receptors originate from a man between 18 and 35 years old who received the YFV17D yellow fever vaccine. Each CDR3 is given with its conserved first and last residue.

TRBJ2-3	TRBV18	CASSRLTSGVADTQYF
TRBJ1-2	TRBV20-1	CSASDTYGYTF
TRBJ2-5	TRBV6-5	CASSYGGGNRGYQETQYF
TRBJ2-7	TRBV4-1	CASSPIGAHYEQYF
TRBJ2-1	TRBV4-3	CASSPRTGDGNYGYNEQFF
TRBJ1-4	TRBV12-3/TRBV12-4	CASRDSRTGEKLFF
TRBJ2-7	TRBV20-1	CSARRLPGEQYF
TRBJ1-4	TRBV29-1	CSVVLSGEVWSNEKLFF
TRBJ1-6	TRBV20-1	CSARNPLSGNSPLHF
TRBJ2-1	TRBV6-4	CASSDGTPFLNEQFF
TRBJ2-7	TRBV3-1	CASSQDYRVFSYEQYF
TRBJ2-3	TRBV20-1	CSGSTGGTDTQYF
TRBJ1-2	TRBV20-1	CSAIGTVQYGYTF
TRBJ2-3	TRBV7-8	CASSCWDWGSPDTQYF
TRBJ1-5	TRBV21-1	CASSKGKHRTGLNQPQHF
TRBJ2-7	TRBV5-6	CASGPGLVCEQYF
TRBJ2-3	TRBV5-4	CASSVQGAVWDTQYF
TRBJ2-3	TRBV5-1	CASSGGGRSTDTQYF
TRBJ2-3	TRBV20-1	CSARDSRTVDTQYF
TRBJ1-1	TRBV2	CASRAERGATFF
TRBJ2-5	TRBV6-2/TRBV6-3	CASRLRDRPQYF
TRBJ2-1	TRBV6-4	CASRDPTYNEQFF
TRBJ1-4	TRBV5-1	CASAVAAGGGEKLFF
TRBJ1-1	TRBV5-4	CASSSVEVRGLNTEAFF
TRBJ2-3	TRBV29-1	CSVVGGRGTDTQYF
TRBJ1-4	TRBV4-3	CASSQESPGLKLFF
TRBJ2-2	TRBV19	CASSIGGDANTGELFF
TRBJ1-6	TRBV2	CASSGGVNYNSPLHF
TRBJ2-7	TRBV20-1	CSARDYRSAGSTYEQYF
TRBJ2-2	TRBV5-1	CASRRQLNTGELFF
TRBJ2-1	TRBV6-1	CASISSGDNEQFF
TRBJ1-5	TRBV7-9	CASSLAGLDQPQHF
TRBJ1-4	TRBV5-1	CASSATGTENEKLFF
TRBJ1-1	TRBV6-4	CASSDSSENTEAFF
TRBJ1-2	TRBV20-1	CCARDITGERGYGYTF
TRBJ1-4	TRBV5-1	CASSSGRALLHEKLFF
TRBJ1-2	TRBV5-1	CASSPRDSLNYGYTF
TRBJ2-5	TRBV11-2	CASSRQGYGVSETQYF
TRBJ1-1	TRBV4-3	CASSRPGQAIAEAFF
TRBJ1-5	TRBV5-6	CASSVRRNQPQHF
TRBJ1-6	TRBV4-1	CASSALNSPLHF
TRBJ2-6	TRBV28	CASSNPRARVF
TRBJ2-5	TRBV6-4	CASSDPPNGGGGLETQYF
TRBJ1-2	TRBV5-1	CASSLGDRGGGYTF
TRBJ2-3	TRBV9	CASGPRGGLTDTQYF
TRBJ2-5	TRBV15	CATSRGLLAGGPEETQYF
TRBJ2-1	TRBV20-1	CSARDPTLAGGHYNEQFF
TRBJ1-6	TRBV7-2	CASSLQGARNSPLHF
TRBJ2-7	TRBV10-3	CAITPGDRAYEQYF
TRBJ1-1	TRBV12-3/TRBV12-4	CASTTGPTLNTEAFF